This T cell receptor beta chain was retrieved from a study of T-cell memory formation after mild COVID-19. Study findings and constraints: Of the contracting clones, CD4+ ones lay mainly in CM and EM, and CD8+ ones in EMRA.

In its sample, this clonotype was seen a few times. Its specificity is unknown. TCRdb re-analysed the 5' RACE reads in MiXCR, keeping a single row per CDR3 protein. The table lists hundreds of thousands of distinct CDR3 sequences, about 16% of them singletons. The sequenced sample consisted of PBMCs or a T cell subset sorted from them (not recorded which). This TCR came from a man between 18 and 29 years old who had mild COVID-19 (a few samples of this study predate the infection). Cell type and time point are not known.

CDR3 nucleotides: TGTGCCAGCATTTTAGCGGGGGGGCCCCATGAGCAGTTCTTC. Residues: CASILAGGPHEQFF. The chain links TRBV7-2 to TRBJ2-1; TRBD2 aligns across 11 bases. The germline V gene has CDR1 SGHTA and CDR2 FQGNSA. This CDR3 is 14 amino acids long. Trimming at V came to 7 bases and at J to 8 bases, leaving 7 bases not matched to a gene.